This is a list of T cell receptor beta chains from one sample in a study of Graves' ophthalmopathy and Graves' hyperthyroidism. Using its own MiXCR run on the multiplex PCR reads, TCRdb lists one record per CDR3 protein. The top ten clones hold roughly 40% of a sample with about 220,000 distinct CDR3 sequences, 20% to 25% of them seen once. The sample was peripheral blood. The receptors were sampled from a woman aged 45-59 years with Graves' ophthalmopathy. Both conserved end residues are part of each CDR3. D genes are given only for firm matches. Some rows have no size entry. The others give once, few or many, or a class for an expanded clone.

d_call	v_call	j_call	clone_size	cdr3_nt	cdr3_aa
-	TRBV12-3/TRBV12-4	TRBJ2-4	many	TGTGCCAGCAGTCTTAATACGGGGGGCGTCAAAAACATTCAGTACTTC	CASSLNTGGVKNIQYF
-	TRBV12-3/TRBV12-4	TRBJ1-5	few	TGTGCCAGCAGTTTGCAGGGTATGCAGCCCCAGCATTTT	CASSLQGMQPQHF
-	TRBV18	TRBJ2-5	-	TGTGCCAGCTCACCGGGACGCTTCCAAGAGACCCAGTACTTC	CASSPGRFQETQYF
-	TRBV11-2	TRBJ1-1	many	TGTGCCAGCAGCCGGGGGGAGGGGTATTTGAACACTGAAGCTTTCTTT	CASSRGEGYLNTEAFF
-	TRBV27	TRBJ2-6	many	TGTGCCAGCAGTCCAAACTCTGGGGCCAACGTCCTGACTTTC	CASSPNSGANVLTF
-	TRBV9	TRBJ1-1	many	TGTGCCAGCAGCGTAGGGGAAGGGGTAGGTTCTGAAGCTTTCTTT	CASSVGEGVGSEAFF
-	TRBV7-2	TRBJ2-7	many	TGTGCCAGCAGCTTAGACAGAAGCTCCTACGAGCAGTACTTC	CASSLDRSSYEQYF
-	TRBV6-1	TRBJ2-2	-	TGTGCCAGCTGGAGGGGATCGGCCGGGGAGCTGTTTTTT	CASWRGSAGELFF
TRBD2	TRBV11-2	TRBJ2-7	many	TGTGCCAGCAGCCTACTAGCGGGAGCGGTTTCCTACGAGCAGTACTTC	CASSLLAGAVSYEQYF
TRBD1	TRBV30	TRBJ1-1	many	TGTGCCTGGAAATACCCCGACAGGGGGAACACTGAAGCTTTCTTT	CAWKYPDRGNTEAFF
-	TRBV6-2/TRBV6-3	TRBJ1-1	-	TGTGCCAGCAGACTCGGGAGTCCTTGGGACACTGAAGCTTTCTTT	CASRLGSPWDTEAFF
-	TRBV20-1	TRBJ1-1	many	TGCAGTGCTAGAGAACCCCGGGACACTGAAGCTTTCTTT	CSAREPRDTEAFF
TRBD2	TRBV6-5	TRBJ2-5	many	TGTGCCAGCAGTTACTTTAGCGGGGGCCAAGAGACCCAGTACTTC	CASSYFSGGQETQYF
-	TRBV20-1	TRBJ1-2	-	TGCAGTGCTTCTGGGTCCTCAACAAACTATGGCTACACCTTC	CSASGSSTNYGYTF
-	TRBV28	TRBJ1-1	many	TGTGCCAGCAGTTTAAGGAGAAGGGCCTTGAACACTGAAGCTTTCTTT	CASSLRRRALNTEAFF
-	TRBV28	TRBJ1-5	-	TGTGCCAGCAGTTTTGTAGGGGGATTGGATCAGCCCCAGCATTTT	CASSFVGGLDQPQHF
TRBD2	TRBV2	TRBJ2-7	-	TGTGCCAGCAATCAAGGACTAGCGGGAACCTACGAGCAGTACTTC	CASNQGLAGTYEQYF